These 17 T cell receptor beta chains were all obtained from the same sample, sequenced in a study of human T cells and chemical hapten exposure. Documented time point: patch test 1, 2 weeks after DPC sensitization. Documented treatment: therapeutic diphenylcyclopropenone sensitization with weekly scalp DPC. MiXCR was run by TCRdb on the RACE reads, yielding one entry per CDR3 protein. Of around 75,000 distinct CDR3 sequences in the sample, 10% to 15% were seen once. Sequenced here: whole blood, sampled in connection with sensitization to the hapten diphenylcyclopropenone (DPC). The receptor source for this set is a woman in her fifties or sixties with alopecia areata. Some clones in this sample may be carry-over from other donors' samples.

The table lists this clonotype with many counts. DNA for the CDR3: TGTGCCTGGAGTAGGGGCTCGGCTAACTATGGCTACACCTTC. This sequence encodes CAWSRGSANYGYTF. This chain joins TRBV30 and TRBJ1-2, with a possible D match to TRBD1 (5 bases). The CDR3 runs 14 residues. The germline V gene has CDR1 GTSNPN and CDR2 SVGIG (reference sequence). The V and J ends lost 2 bases and 0 bases respectively, with 10 bases between them.

The chain joins TRBV10-3 to TRBJ1-1; D unresolved. The CDR3 runs to 12 residues. Trimming cost V 7 bases and J 1 base, with 7 bases left between them. The germline gives CDR1 ENHRY, CDR2 SYGVKD. Written as DNA, the CDR3 is TGTGCCATCAAAGCAGGGAACACTGAAGCTTTCTTT. Translation: CAIKAGNTEAFF.

The chain uses TRBV4-1 and TRBJ2-5, with no clear D. Trimming shortened V by 0 bases and J by 5 bases, and 10 bases separated the two germline ends. From germline, CDR1 is MGHRA and CDR2 YSYEKL. This CDR3 region has 14 residues. Written as DNA, the CDR3 is TGCGCCAGCAGCCAAGATTGGGCTGGGGAGACCCAGTACTTC. Translating it yields CASSQDWAGETQYF.

There are a few counts of this clonotype. The genes are TRBV20-1 and TRBJ2-3; D is possibly TRBD1 or TRBD2 (5 bases each). This CDR3 region has 16 residues. V was trimmed by 0 bases and J by 2 bases, leaving 15 bases between them. The germline CDR1 and CDR2 sequences are DFQATT and SNEGSKA (reference sequence). The CDR3 loop is CSAREARGSPTDTQYF. The CDR3 coding sequence is TGCAGTGCTAGAGAAGCCCGGGGCAGCCCCACAGATACGCAGTATTTT.

This chain links TRBV5-1 with TRBJ2-5; possibly TRBD1 or TRBD2 for D (5 bases each). V lost 0 bases and J lost 1, with 7 bases in between. Germline V gives CDR1 SGHRS, CDR2 YFSETQ. The CDR3 totals 14 residues. The CDR3 DNA reads as TGCGCCAGCAGCTTGGGGGGACCCCAAGAGACCCAGTACTTC. It translates to CASSLGGPQETQYF.

The sample holds a few counts of this clonotype. This chain uses TRBV20-1 with TRBJ2-3; TRBD2 agrees at 7 bases. Germline CDR1 is DFQATT and CDR2 is SNEGSKA (reference sequence). V dropped 0 bases and J dropped 6; count of bases not matched to a gene: 12. The CDR3 extends over 16 amino acids. CDR3 sequence reads: CSAREASGYEIDTQYF. The CDR3 nucleotides read TGCAGTGCTAGAGAAGCTAGCGGTTACGAGATTGATACGCAGTATTTT.

This clonotype has more than one count but fewer than ten. The chain recombines TRBV12-3 or TRBV12-4 with TRBJ2-7, with no clear D. V lost 3 bases and J 5 bases, leaving 11 bases between the germline ends. CDR3 length: 13 residues. The CDR3 bases are TGTGCCAGCAGTTTCTCGAGCGTCGACGAGCAGTACTTC. Protein sequence: CASSFSSVDEQYF.

This clonotype was found a few times. The chain employs TRBV5-1 and TRBJ1-1; no firm D call. Trimming left V 5 bases short and J 1 base short, with 15 bases between. Germline V gives CDR1 SGHRS, CDR2 YFSETQ. This CDR3 spans 15 amino acids. The CDR3 sequence is CASSPDRDTNTEAFF. DNA of the CDR3: TGCGCCAGCAGTCCTGACCGAGACACGAACACTGAAGCTTTCTTT.

A remark on this clonotype: Possible read error: a much larger clone is one base away. This sequence joins TRBV5-1 and TRBJ1-2; D perhaps matches TRBD1 (5 bases). The CDR3 has 16 residues. Germline V gene data show CDR1 as SGHRS and CDR2 as YFSETQ. V lost 1 base, J lost 6 bases, and 19 bases lay in between. The CDR3 loop reads CASSLRFVGTWNGYTF. CDR3 DNA sequence: TGCGCCAGCAGCTTGAGATTTGTGGGGACCTGGAATGGCTACACCTTC.

V usage is TRBV7-3 and J usage is TRBJ1-2; possible D gene TRBD1, 6 bases. Germline V gene data show CDR1 as SGHTA and CDR2 as FQGTGA. The germline V and J ends were trimmed by 3 bases and 2 bases, with 13 bases remaining between them. The CDR3 runs 15 residues. As DNA, the CDR3 is TGTGCCAGCAGCTTCTCAGGGGCGGGAAACTATGGCTACACCTTC. Translation gives CASSFSGAGNYGYTF.

In its sample, this clonotype was seen many times. This CDR3 reads CATVGPNRGLDPVYEQYF. The DNA of the CDR3 is TGTGCCACGGTGGGCCCAAACAGGGGGCTGGATCCCGTTTACGAGCAGTACTTC. The chain has TRBV27 and TRBJ2-7, with 9 nucleotides matching TRBD1. V dropped 10 bases and J dropped 4; count of bases not matched to a gene: 23. CDR3 length: 18 amino acids. Germline V lookup: CDR1 MNHEY, CDR2 SMNVEV (reference sequence).

With regard to this clonotype: No conserved phenylalanine or tryptophan is present at the end of the CDR3, so a read error is the likely explanation. The rearrangement joins TRBV29-1 to TRBJ1-5, with D perhaps matching TRBD1 (6 bases). Germline CDR1 reads SQVTM; CDR2 reads ANQGSEA. V was clipped by 4 bases and J by 1 base, with 8 bases between them. This CDR3 region has 13 residues. The CDR3 DNA follows: TGCAGCGTTGGAGGGGGGAGCAATCAGCCCCAGCATTCT. Protein product: CSVGGGSNQPQHS.

This clonotype was observed at least ten times. DNA for the CDR3: TGTGCCAGCAGTCGACAGTTGGACACTGAAGCTTTCTTT. Translating it yields CASSRQLDTEAFF. The gene calls are TRBV12-3 or TRBV12-4 and TRBJ1-1, with D maybe TRBD1 (5 bases). The ends were cut back, 5 bases at V and 3 bases at J, with 10 bases in the middle. The CDR3 has 13 amino acids.

This clonotype was seen many times. This rearrangement joins TRBV6-2 or TRBV6-3 to TRBJ2-6; the D gene is possibly TRBD1 (6 bases). This CDR3 is built from 16 residues. V was shortened by 10 bases and J by 0 bases, with 16 bases between the two germline ends. Germline loops: CDR1 MNHEY, CDR2 SVGEGT. The CDR3: CATSDRSLSGANVLTF. DNA of the CDR3: TGTGCCACCTCGGACAGAAGCCTCTCTGGGGCCAACGTCCTGACTTTC.

This clonotype was seen more than once but under ten times. The gene calls are TRBV11-2 and TRBJ1-6; no definite D call. Germline CDR1 reads SGHAT; CDR2 reads FQNNGV. The CDR3 runs 15 residues. V lost 3 bases to trimming and J lost 1 base, with 7 bases between them. DNA of the CDR3: TGTGCCAGCAGCTTCGAGGGTTCCTATAATTCACCCCTCCACTTT. It yields the protein CASSFEGSYNSPLHF.

The V gene is TRBV12-3 or TRBV12-4, the J gene TRBJ2-2; D is unclear. The V end was cut by 5 bases, the J end by 4 bases, with 17 bases between. CDR3 length: 16 residues. The DNA of the CDR3 is TGTGCCAGCAGTCCCGCAAATATAAGGTCCACCGGGGAGCTGTTTTTT. As protein: CASSPANIRSTGELFF.

This chain joins TRBV10-1 and TRBJ1-1; D might be TRBD1 (6 bases). Germline V gene sequence: CDR1 WNHNN, CDR2 SYGVQD (reference sequence). Trimming took 3 bases from V and 4 from J, leaving 12 bases between them. The CDR3 consists of 14 residues. CDR3: CASSDQGTGTEAFF. Written as DNA, the CDR3 is TGCGCCAGCAGTGACCAGGGGACGGGCACTGAAGCTTTCTTT.